One and the same sample provided the 26 T cell receptor beta chains below, sequenced in a study of blood T cell repertoires in COVID-19. Sequencing was performed with immunoSEQ multiplex PCR; in TCRdb, only in-frame clones are kept and a portion is missing. The table records 150,000 to 200,000 clones, more than 70% of them present only once. The sequencing sample was made of peripheral blood. These receptors were collected from a man aged 45-60 years who had recovered from COVID-19.

This clone was picked up a small number of times. J is TRBJ1-5 and V is TRBV7-3, with D perhaps TRBD1 (5 bases). The CDR3 contains 13 residues. From germline, CDR1 is SGHTA and CDR2 FQGTGA. V lost 4 bases to trimming and J lost 3 bases, with 7 bases between them. The CDR3 DNA is TGTGCCAGCAGCTCAGGGCTCAATCAGCCCCAGCATTTT. It is translated as CASSSGLNQPQHF.

This rearrangement joins TRBV19 to TRBJ1-5; D is ambiguous. V was clipped by 4 bases and J by 4 bases, with 14 bases between them. CDR1 is LNHDA, CDR2 SQIVND, per germline (reference sequence). CDR3 length: 15 residues. The CDR3, as DNA: TGTGCCAGTAGTACAATGTGGGGAGGGAATCAGCCCCAGCATTTT. Protein: CASSTMWGGNQPQHF.

The chain couples TRBV18 to TRBJ2-5; TRBD2 might be the D (5 bases). The V end was cut by 6 bases, the J end by 1 base, with 18 bases between. CDR3 length equals 16 residues. The V gene's germline CDR1 is KGHSH and CDR2 LQKENI. CDR3 coding DNA: TGTGCCAGCTCCGCACTAGTGGGAAGCCCCCAAGAGACCCAGTACTTC. Amino acid sequence: CASSALVGSPQETQYF.

V usage is TRBV9 and J usage is TRBJ1-5, with TRBD1 identical over 8 bases. With 0 bases clipped from V and 7 bases from J, the junction kept 6 bases outside the gene matches. The CDR3 is 15 amino acids. CDR1 and CDR2 (germline): SGDLS, YYNGEE. CDR3 loop: CASSVDGQGGQPQHF. CDR3 DNA: TGTGCCAGCAGCGTAGACGGACAGGGAGGACAGCCCCAGCATTTT.

This chain links TRBV7-3 with TRBJ2-3; 10 nucleotides match TRBD2. Per germline, CDR1 SGHTA and CDR2 FQGTGA. V trimming: 5 bases; J trimming: 2 bases; junction bases outside the gene matches: 4. The CDR3 loop spans 15 amino acids. The CDR3 DNA sequence: TGTGCCAGCAGCCCCAGCGGGGGGGCCACAGATACGCAGTATTTT. Protein sequence: CASSPSGGATDTQYF.

In its sample, this clone was seen once. This chain connects TRBV6-1 to TRBJ1-6, with TRBD1 as a possible D gene (6 bases). V was shortened by 2 bases and J by 0 bases, with 11 bases between the two germline ends. The CDR3 totals 17 residues. Per the germline V gene, CDR1 is MNHNS and CDR2 is SASEGT. The CDR3 region is CASSELQDSSYNSPLHF. The CDR3 coding sequence is TGTGCCAGCAGTGAACTTCAGGACAGCTCCTATAATTCACCCCTCCACTTT.

V is TRBV6-5 and J is TRBJ1-1; 7 nucleotides line up with TRBD1. Germline V lookup: CDR1 MNHEY, CDR2 SVGAGI. V was clipped by 6 bases and J by 4 bases; unmatched bases: 11. CDR3 size: 15 residues. CDR3 in amino acids: CASSSLGGRGTEAFF. DNA of the CDR3: TGTGCCAGCAGCTCATTAGGGGGCAGGGGCACTGAAGCTTTCTTT.

The chain is built from TRBV2 and TRBJ2-2; TRBD1 matches at 8 bases. Germline lookup yields CDR1 SNHLY and CDR2 FYNNEI. Trimming took 6 bases from V and 6 from J; bases not matched to a gene: 6. The CDR3 loop spans 14 amino acids. The CDR3 is CASSRQGLAGELFF. The DNA for the CDR3 is TGTGCCAGCAGCCGACAGGGGTTAGCCGGGGAGCTGTTTTTT. Variable domain in full (rest from reference TRBV2 and TRBJ2-2): EPEVTQTPSHQVTQMGQEVILRCVPISNHLYFYWYRQILGQKVEFLVSFYNNEISEKSEIFDDQFSVERPDGSNFTLKIRSTKLEDSAMYFCASSRQGLAGELFFGEGSRLTVL.

The chain uses TRBV5-1 and TRBJ2-1; 13 nucleotides agree with TRBD2. Germline CDR1 reads SGHRS; CDR2 reads YFSETQ. J lost 10 bases, V lost 2 bases, and 3 bases had no gene match. The CDR3 totals 14 residues. CDR3 in amino acids: CASSLLAGGSEQFF. CDR3 bases: TGCGCCAGCAGCTTACTAGCGGGGGGGTCGGAGCAGTTCTTC.

V gene TRBV20-1 combines with J gene TRBJ1-2, with D unclear. Trimming shortened V by 6 bases and J by 7 bases, and 9 bases separated the two germline ends. The CDR3 has 10 amino acids. Germline V gene lookup returns CDR1 DFQATT and CDR2 SNEGSKA (reference sequence). DNA for the CDR3: TGCAGTGCCGGAGGTACTGGCTACACCTTC. As protein: CSAGGTGYTF.

V usage is TRBV14 and J usage is TRBJ2-2, with TRBD1 matching 7 bases. The ends lost 4 bases at V and 0 bases at J; junction bases unmatched: 2. The CDR3 sequence is 15 residues long. The germline CDR1 and CDR2 sequences are SGHDN and FVKESK. The CDR3 spells CASSRGQANTGELFF. CDR3 bases: TGTGCCAGCAGCCGTGGACAGGCGAACACCGGGGAGCTGTTTTTT.

This chain joins TRBV18 and TRBJ1-2, with D unresolved. The CDR3 loop spans 13 amino acids. The germline V gene has CDR1 KGHSH and CDR2 LQKENI. Trimming pared 2 bases from V and 7 bases from J, leaving 11 bases between. CDR3 residues: CASSPDEPPGYTF. The CDR3 DNA follows: TGTGCCAGCTCACCAGATGAGCCACCTGGCTACACCTTC.

The chain uses TRBV4-1 and TRBJ1-4, with 10 nucleotides matching TRBD1. This CDR3 spans 17 amino acids. The germline gives CDR1 MGHRA, CDR2 YSYEKL. V lost 3 bases and J lost 6; bases outside the gene matches: 10. The CDR3 region has the DNA TGCGCCAGCAGCCAGGTCCCGGGACAGGGGCGGTATGAAAAACTGTTTTTT. This codes for CASSQVPGQGRYEKLFF.

This sequence joins TRBV9 and TRBJ2-7; tentatively, D is TRBD1 (5 bases). V shed 0 bases and J shed 2 bases, with 9 bases lying between them. Looked up from germline, CDR1 is SGDLS and CDR2 is YYNGEE. The CDR3 runs to 14 residues. This chain's CDR3 is CASSVDQGAYEQYF. The CDR3 DNA follows: TGTGCCAGCAGCGTAGACCAGGGCGCCTACGAGCAGTACTTC.

The chain employs TRBV19 and TRBJ2-2; TRBD1 matches 9 bases. V dropped 4 bases and J dropped 5; count of bases not matched to a gene: 2. CDR1 is LNHDA and CDR2 is SQIVND in the germline V gene (reference sequence). There are 14 residues in the CDR3. The CDR3 nucleotides read TGTGCCAGTAGTAGCGGGACAGGGACCGGGGAGCTGTTTTTT. As protein: CASSSGTGTGELFF.

The sample holds a few counts of this clone. This chain links TRBV2 with TRBJ2-7; D perhaps matches TRBD2 (5 bases). Trimming took 6 bases from V and 8 from J, leaving 17 bases between them. The CDR3 consists of 13 residues. Germline V gene lookup returns CDR1 SNHLY and CDR2 FYNNEI. The DNA for the CDR3 is TGTGCCAGCAGCCGGTGGGAGAAGGTCCAGCAGTACTTC. Translated: CASSRWEKVQQYF.

This sequence joins TRBV28 and TRBJ2-5; TRBD1 matches at 8 bases. The CDR3 sequence is 15 residues long. From germline, CDR1 is MDHEN and CDR2 SYDVKM. The junction had 10 bases not matched to a gene; V was cut back by 6 bases and J by 4 bases. CDR3: CASRLAGGDRETQYF. DNA of the CDR3: TGTGCCAGCAGACTCGCAGGGGGCGACAGAGAGACCCAGTACTTC.

This clone was seen a handful of times. The chain joins TRBV5-5 to TRBJ2-7, with 8 nucleotides matching TRBD1. The V and J ends lost 4 bases and 2 bases, in that order; junction bases with no gene match: 2. Germline V lookup: CDR1 SGHKS, CDR2 YYEKEE (reference sequence). This CDR3 has 13 residues. The CDR3 region has the DNA TGTGCCAGCAGCCAACAGGGGGCCTACGAGCAGTACTTC. Protein product: CASSQQGAYEQYF.

The chain has TRBV11-2 and TRBJ2-7, with a tentative D call TRBD2 (5 bases). This CDR3 spans 13 amino acids. Germline CDR1 is SGHAT and CDR2 is FQNNGV. V was trimmed by 10 bases and J by 0 bases, leaving 13 bases between them. CDR3 sequence (DNA): TGTGCCACCGCGGAGCGGAGCTCCTACGAGCAGTACTTC. Its protein product is CATAERSSYEQYF.

The chain couples TRBV5-8 to TRBJ1-5; possibly TRBD1 for D (5 bases). Germline CDR1 and CDR2: SGHTS and YDEGEE. This CDR3 is built from 14 residues. V was cut by 0 bases and J by 8 bases, with 12 bases left in between. The CDR3 nucleotides read TGTGCCAGCAGCTTGGCGGGGGATTGGGAGCCCCAGCATTTT. It specifies CASSLAGDWEPQHF.

This clone was picked up one time. V is TRBV2 and J is TRBJ2-5; 12 bases are shared with TRBD2. CDR1 is SNHLY, CDR2 FYNNEI, per germline. V was pared by 10 bases and J by 0 bases, with 6 bases of the junction left unmatched. CDR3 length: 15 amino acids. Here the CDR3 reads CATTLAGGYQETQYF. CDR3 nucleotide sequence: TGTGCCACCACGCTAGCGGGGGGGTACCAAGAGACCCAGTACTTC. The full variable domain, rest sourced from reference TRBV2 and TRBJ2-5, is EPEVTQTPSHQVTQMGQEVILRCVPISNHLYFYWYRQILGQKVEFLVSFYNNEISEKSEIFDDQFSVERPDGSNFTLKIRSTKLEDSAMYFCATTLAGGYQETQYFGPGTRLLVL.

The chain uses TRBV4-2 and TRBJ2-2, with TRBD2 matching 10 bases. The CDR3 runs 16 residues. The trim removed 5 bases at V and 6 bases at J, leaving 9 bases unmatched. Looked up from germline, CDR1 is LGHNA and CDR2 is YNFKEQ. The CDR3 DNA is TGTGCCAGCAGCTTGAGCAGCGGGGGGGGACCCGGGGAGCTGTTTTTT. Translating it yields CASSLSSGGGPGELFF.

In its sample, this clone was seen once. The rearrangement joins TRBV12-5 to TRBJ2-7, with 10 nucleotides matching TRBD1. CDR3 length equals 13 residues. Trimming cost V 6 bases and J 3 bases; bases outside gene matches: 2. The germline V gene has CDR1 LGHNT and CDR2 FRNRAP. The CDR3 nucleotides are TGTGCTAGTGGGGGGACAGGGGTCTACGAGCAGTACTTC. Amino acids: CASGGTGVYEQYF.

In DNA form, the CDR3 reads TGTGCCAGCAGCTTAGGGGCTCGACAGCAGTACTTC. The encoded protein is CASSLGARQQYF. The chain carries TRBV7-2 and TRBJ2-7; D gene uncertain. CDR3 length equals 12 residues. Per the germline V gene, CDR1 is SGHTA and CDR2 is FQGNSA. The ends were cut back, 1 base at V and 8 bases at J, with 9 bases in the middle.

The chain couples TRBV6-5 to TRBJ2-3; 11 bases are shared with TRBD2. J lost 4 bases, V lost 5 bases, and 5 bases had no gene match. Germline loops: CDR1 MNHEY, CDR2 SVGAGI. CDR3 length: 15 amino acids. The CDR3 bases are TGTGCCAGCAGTCCACTAGCGGGGGTCCCAGATACGCAGTATTTT. This encodes CASSPLAGVPDTQYF.

The chain couples TRBV28 to TRBJ2-2; 9 bases are shared with TRBD2. Germline V lookup: CDR1 MDHEN, CDR2 SYDVKM. The CDR3 loop spans 17 amino acids. Losses at the gene ends were 5 bases for V and 6 bases for J; bases not matched to a gene: 13. The CDR3 coding sequence is TGTGCCAGCAGTCCCCGGGTAGCGGGGGTTAAGGCCGGGGAGCTGTTTTTT. It specifies CASSPRVAGVKAGELFF.